This is a list of T cell receptor beta chains from one sample in a study of cytomegalovirus exposure and HLA in healthy donors. Measured with immunoSEQ multiplex PCR; TCRdb has only the in-frame clones, and not every one. The table shows about 130,000 clones, with over 70% occurring only once. Sequencing was done on a sample of PBMCs. These receptors were collected from a man between 18 and 29 years old in good health and CMV-seropositive. Both conserved end residues are part of each CDR3. D genes are given only for firm matches. Not all rows give a size; the values are once, few, many and, for expanded clones, a class.

CDR3aa: CASSLNPRVVPYEQYF
CDR3nt: TGCGCCAGCAGCCTCAACCCCAGGGTTGTTCCCTACGAGCAGTACTTC
j_gene: TRBJ2-7
d_gene: NA
len: 16
v_gene: TRBV4-1
abundance: once

CDR3aa: CASSWASGTDTQYF
CDR3nt: TGTGCCAGCAGTTGGGCTAGCGGCACAGATACGCAGTATTTT
j_gene: TRBJ2-3
d_gene: NA
len: 14
v_gene: TRBV25-1
abundance: NA

CDR3aa: CASSLFGRAGAGANVLTF
CDR3nt: TGTGCCAGCAGTTTGTTTGGACGGGCAGGGGCCGGGGCCAACGTCCTGACTTTC
j_gene: TRBJ2-6
d_gene: NA
len: 18
v_gene: TRBV27
abundance: NA

CDR3aa: CASSQALRMFGTGELFF
CDR3nt: TGTGCCAGCAGCCAAGCTTTGCGGATGTTTGGTACCGGGGAGCTGTTTTTT
j_gene: TRBJ2-2
d_gene: NA
len: 17
v_gene: TRBV14
abundance: NA

CDR3aa: CASSLAGMGSDGYTF
CDR3nt: TGTGCCAGCAGTTTAGCCGGGATGGGGTCTGATGGCTACACCTTC
j_gene: TRBJ1-2
d_gene: NA
len: 15
v_gene: TRBV28
abundance: NA

CDR3aa: CADGRGDYGYTF
CDR3nt: TGTGCCGACGGAAGGGGTGACTATGGCTACACCTTC
j_gene: TRBJ1-2
d_gene: NA
len: 12
v_gene: TRBV5-4
abundance: few

CDR3aa: CASSSLVGGPDTQYF
CDR3nt: TGTGCCAGCAGCTCCCTAGTGGGAGGCCCAGATACGCAGTATTTT
j_gene: TRBJ2-3
d_gene: NA
len: 15
v_gene: TRBV7-2
abundance: NA

CDR3aa: CASSRGRQRNEQFF
CDR3nt: TGTGCCAGCAGTCGCGGGAGACAGCGCAATGAGCAGTTCTTC
j_gene: TRBJ2-1
d_gene: TRBD2
len: 14
v_gene: TRBV2
abundance: NA

CDR3aa: CSVVGEFGNTIYF
CDR3nt: TGCAGCGTTGTAGGGGAATTTGGAAACACCATATATTTT
j_gene: TRBJ1-3
d_gene: NA
len: 13
v_gene: TRBV29-1
abundance: NA

CDR3aa: CASSISGQGLRYEQYF
CDR3nt: TGTGCCAGTAGTATATCGGGACAGGGGCTAAGGTACGAGCAGTACTTC
j_gene: TRBJ2-7
d_gene: TRBD1
len: 16
v_gene: TRBV19
abundance: NA

CDR3aa: CASSLAGVGGAMNTEAFF
CDR3nt: TGTGCCAGCAGCTTAGCGGGGGTGGGAGGTGCCATGAACACTGAAGCTTTCTTT
j_gene: TRBJ1-1
d_gene: NA
len: 18
v_gene: TRBV7-9
abundance: NA

CDR3aa: CASNQQVYGYTF
CDR3nt: TGTGCCAGCAACCAACAGGTCTATGGCTACACCTTC
j_gene: TRBJ1-2
d_gene: NA
len: 12
v_gene: TRBV6-1
abundance: NA

CDR3aa: CASSLQTDTQYF
CDR3nt: TGTGCCAGCAGCTTACAGACAGATACGCAGTATTTT
j_gene: TRBJ2-3
d_gene: NA
len: 12
v_gene: TRBV5-6
abundance: NA

CDR3aa: CSVPGLETSGADTQYF
CDR3nt: TGCAGCGTTCCCGGACTGGAGACTAGCGGCGCAGATACGCAGTATTTT
j_gene: TRBJ2-3
d_gene: TRBD2
len: 16
v_gene: TRBV29-1
abundance: NA

CDR3aa: CASSLVAGGIYEQYF
CDR3nt: TGTGCCAGCAGCTTAGTGGCGGGGGGTATATACGAGCAGTACTTC
j_gene: TRBJ2-7
d_gene: TRBD2
len: 15
v_gene: TRBV7-2
abundance: NA

CDR3aa: CASSQERTSSDTQYF
CDR3nt: TGCGCCAGCAGCCAAGAAAGGACTAGCTCAGATACGCAGTATTTT
j_gene: TRBJ2-3
d_gene: TRBD2
len: 15
v_gene: TRBV4-3
abundance: NA

CDR3aa: CASSQDLRTGNTF
CDR3nt: TGCGCCAGCAGCCAAGATTTAAGGACAGGTAACACCTTC
j_gene: TRBJ1-2
d_gene: TRBD1
len: 13
v_gene: TRBV4-3
abundance: NA

CDR3aa: CASSYLAGTHNEQFF
CDR3nt: TGTGCCAGCAGTTACTTAGCGGGAACCCACAATGAGCAGTTCTTC
j_gene: TRBJ2-1
d_gene: TRBD2
len: 15
v_gene: TRBV6-6
abundance: NA

CDR3aa: CASSSTAIQETQYF
CDR3nt: TGTGCCAGCAGCTCGACAGCGATCCAAGAGACCCAGTACTTC
j_gene: TRBJ2-5
d_gene: NA
len: 14
v_gene: TRBV7-9
abundance: NA

CDR3aa: CASSGGRGGQPQHF
CDR3nt: TGTGCCAGCAGTGGGGGCAGGGGCGGTCAGCCCCAGCATTTT
j_gene: TRBJ1-5
d_gene: NA
len: 14
v_gene: TRBV2
abundance: NA

CDR3aa: CASSPTPQPDEQFF
CDR3nt: TGCGCCAGCAGCCCAACTCCACAGCCCGATGAGCAGTTCTTC
j_gene: TRBJ2-1
d_gene: NA
len: 14
v_gene: TRBV5-1
abundance: NA

CDR3aa: CASSPRGVSNTGELFF
CDR3nt: TGTGCCAGCAGCCCTCGGGGGGTTTCAAACACCGGGGAGCTGTTTTTT
j_gene: TRBJ2-2
d_gene: TRBD2
len: 16
v_gene: TRBV7-8
abundance: NA

CDR3aa: CAISDSKQTGRTYEQYF
CDR3nt: TGTGCCATCAGTGATTCCAAACAGACAGGGCGAACCTACGAGCAGTACTTC
j_gene: TRBJ2-7
d_gene: TRBD1
len: 17
v_gene: TRBV10-3
abundance: NA

CDR3aa: CASRTGQDITYEQYF
CDR3nt: TGTGCCAGCAGAACGGGACAGGACATAACTTACGAGCAGTACTTC
j_gene: TRBJ2-7
d_gene: TRBD1
len: 15
v_gene: TRBV5-5
abundance: NA

CDR3aa: CASSNHRDRGRVNTEAFF
CDR3nt: TGTGCCAGTAGCAACCACCGGGACAGGGGGCGAGTTAACACTGAAGCTTTCTTT
j_gene: TRBJ1-1
d_gene: TRBD1
len: 18
v_gene: TRBV19
abundance: NA

CDR3aa: CASHQRGGISYNEQFF
CDR3nt: TGTGCCAGCCATCAGCGGGGGGGGATCTCCTACAATGAGCAGTTCTTC
j_gene: TRBJ2-1
d_gene: TRBD2
len: 16
v_gene: TRBV2
abundance: NA

CDR3aa: CATRKIGQGSDTQYF
CDR3nt: TGTGCCACCAGGAAGATTGGGCAGGGGTCAGATACGCAGTATTTT
j_gene: TRBJ2-3
d_gene: NA
len: 15
v_gene: TRBV15
abundance: NA

CDR3aa: CSVKHRVTGEQYF
CDR3nt: TGCAGCGTGAAGCACAGGGTTACGGGCGAGCAGTACTTC
j_gene: TRBJ2-7
d_gene: NA
len: 13
v_gene: TRBV29-1
abundance: NA

CDR3aa: CASRRTGPGQPQHF
CDR3nt: TGTGCCAGTAGGCGGACAGGGCCGGGTCAGCCCCAGCATTTT
j_gene: TRBJ1-5
d_gene: TRBD1
len: 14
v_gene: TRBV19
abundance: NA

CDR3aa: CASSSDRVKYEQYF
CDR3nt: TGTGCCAGCAGCTCAGACAGGGTCAAGTACGAGCAGTACTTC
j_gene: TRBJ2-7
d_gene: TRBD1
len: 14
v_gene: TRBV13
abundance: NA

CDR3aa: CASSQCYHTGVKSTEAFF
CDR3nt: TGCGCCAGCAGTCAATGCTACCATACAGGGGTCAAAAGCACTGAAGCTTTCTTT
j_gene: TRBJ1-1
d_gene: TRBD1
len: 18
v_gene: TRBV23-1
abundance: NA

CDR3aa: CASSIRASGDQETQYF
CDR3nt: TGTGCCAGTAGTATACGGGCTAGCGGGGACCAAGAGACCCAGTACTTC
j_gene: TRBJ2-5
d_gene: TRBD2
len: 16
v_gene: TRBV19
abundance: NA

CDR3aa: CASSPGQNSPLHF
CDR3nt: TGTGCCAGCTCACCTGGACAGAATTCACCCCTCCACTTT
j_gene: TRBJ1-6
d_gene: NA
len: 13
v_gene: TRBV18
abundance: NA

CDR3aa: CASRDRGFSSGETQYF
CDR3nt: TGTGCCAGCCGGGACAGGGGATTTAGTAGTGGAGAGACCCAGTACTTC
j_gene: TRBJ2-5
d_gene: TRBD1
len: 16
v_gene: TRBV2
abundance: NA

CDR3aa: CAWSSNSRGLGGYTF
CDR3nt: TGTGCCTGGAGTTCGAACAGCAGGGGGCTAGGGGGCTACACCTTC
j_gene: TRBJ1-2
d_gene: TRBD1
len: 15
v_gene: TRBV30
abundance: NA

CDR3aa: CACLAPPTNEKLFF
CDR3nt: TGTGCCTGCTTAGCACCTCCAACTAATGAAAAACTGTTTTTT
j_gene: TRBJ1-4
d_gene: NA
len: 14
v_gene: TRBV30
abundance: NA

CDR3aa: CASSTTTNEKLFF
CDR3nt: TGTGCCAGCAGCACAACAACTAATGAAAAACTGTTTTTT
j_gene: TRBJ1-4
d_gene: NA
len: 13
v_gene: TRBV7-2
abundance: NA

CDR3aa: CAWSVLPYEQYF
CDR3nt: TGTGCCTGGAGTGTACTTCCATACGAGCAGTACTTC
j_gene: TRBJ2-7
d_gene: NA
len: 12
v_gene: TRBV30
abundance: NA

CDR3aa: CASSPGSGRAYEQYF
CDR3nt: TGTGCCAGCTCACCGGGTAGCGGGAGGGCCTACGAGCAGTACTTC
j_gene: TRBJ2-7
d_gene: TRBD2
len: 15
v_gene: TRBV18
abundance: NA

CDR3aa: CASSAIGVKGHGNTIYF
CDR3nt: TGTGCCAGCAGTGCCATTGGTGTTAAGGGGCATGGAAACACCATATATTTT
j_gene: TRBJ1-3
d_gene: NA
len: 17
v_gene: TRBV6-1
abundance: NA

CDR3aa: CASSLVVSGTGELFF
CDR3nt: TGTGCCAGCAGCTTAGTCGTCAGTGGTACCGGGGAGCTGTTTTTT
j_gene: TRBJ2-2
d_gene: NA
len: 15
v_gene: TRBV7-2
abundance: NA

CDR3aa: CASSLSIGLDTQYF
CDR3nt: TGTGCCAGCAGCTTGAGTATAGGACTTGATACGCAGTATTTT
j_gene: TRBJ2-3
d_gene: NA
len: 14
v_gene: TRBV7-9
abundance: once

CDR3aa: CASSQLNGQIYGYTF
CDR3nt: TGCGCCAGCAGCCAATTGAACGGACAGATCTATGGCTACACCTTC
j_gene: TRBJ1-2
d_gene: NA
len: 15
v_gene: TRBV4-3
abundance: NA

CDR3aa: CASSVQGSPSNTGELFF
CDR3nt: TGTGCCAGCAGCGTTCAGGGGAGCCCCTCGAACACCGGGGAGCTGTTTTTT
j_gene: TRBJ2-2
d_gene: NA
len: 17
v_gene: TRBV9
abundance: NA

CDR3aa: CASSLATNSYNEQFF
CDR3nt: TGCGCCAGCAGCTTGGCCACAAACTCCTACAATGAGCAGTTCTTC
j_gene: TRBJ2-1
d_gene: NA
len: 15
v_gene: TRBV5-1
abundance: NA

CDR3aa: CAWSGGDSNQPQHF
CDR3nt: TGTGCCTGGAGTGGCGGGGATAGCAATCAGCCCCAGCATTTT
j_gene: TRBJ1-5
d_gene: NA
len: 14
v_gene: TRBV30
abundance: NA

CDR3aa: CASRQGHGYTF
CDR3nt: TGTGCCAGCAGGCAGGGACACGGCTACACCTTC
j_gene: TRBJ1-2
d_gene: NA
len: 11
v_gene: TRBV9
abundance: NA

CDR3aa: CATRQGRTLLHF
CDR3nt: TGTGCCACCAGACAGGGAAGGACACTCCTCCACTTT
j_gene: TRBJ1-6
d_gene: NA
len: 12
v_gene: TRBV15
abundance: NA

CDR3aa: CASRTWTTGELFF
CDR3nt: TGTGCCAGCAGGACCTGGACAACCGGGGAGCTGTTTTTT
j_gene: TRBJ2-2
d_gene: NA
len: 13
v_gene: TRBV7-2
abundance: once

CDR3aa: CASSSGGKTAYEQYF
CDR3nt: TGTGCCAGCAGTTCGGGCGGGAAAACCGCCTACGAGCAGTACTTC
j_gene: TRBJ2-7
d_gene: NA
len: 15
v_gene: TRBV27
abundance: NA

CDR3aa: CASSPGTAGEQYF
CDR3nt: TGTGCCAGCAGCCCCGGGACAGCGGGTGAGCAGTACTTC
j_gene: TRBJ2-7
d_gene: NA
len: 13
v_gene: TRBV11-2
abundance: once

CDR3aa: CASNTGQPNTEAFF
CDR3nt: TGTGCCAGTAATACGGGACAGCCGAACACTGAAGCTTTCTTT
j_gene: TRBJ1-1
d_gene: TRBD1
len: 14
v_gene: TRBV19
abundance: NA

CDR3aa: CSARGGPSQFF
CDR3nt: TGCAGTGCTAGGGGAGGACCATCGCAGTTCTTC
j_gene: TRBJ2-1
d_gene: NA
len: 11
v_gene: TRBV20-1
abundance: NA

CDR3aa: CASSDRAGTEAFF
CDR3nt: TGTGCCAGTAGCGACAGGGCTGGCACTGAAGCTTTCTTT
j_gene: TRBJ1-1
d_gene: TRBD1
len: 13
v_gene: TRBV19
abundance: NA

CDR3aa: CASSESYEVTEAFF
CDR3nt: TGCGCCAGCAGTGAATCCTATGAGGTCACTGAAGCTTTCTTT
j_gene: TRBJ1-1
d_gene: NA
len: 14
v_gene: TRBV10-1
abundance: NA

CDR3aa: CASSLREHYGYTF
CDR3nt: TGCGCCAGCAGCTTGAGGGAGCACTATGGCTACACCTTC
j_gene: TRBJ1-2
d_gene: NA
len: 13
v_gene: TRBV5-1
abundance: once

CDR3aa: CASSLRNTEAFF
CDR3nt: TGTGCCAGCAGCTTGCGGAACACTGAAGCTTTCTTT
j_gene: TRBJ1-1
d_gene: NA
len: 12
v_gene: TRBV5-5
abundance: NA

CDR3aa: CASRLAGSYNEQFF
CDR3nt: TGTGCCAGCAGGCTAGCGGGCTCCTACAATGAGCAGTTCTTC
j_gene: TRBJ2-1
d_gene: TRBD2
len: 14
v_gene: TRBV7-2
abundance: once

CDR3aa: CASSVGPRTGDNEQFF
CDR3nt: TGTGCCAGCAGCGTAGGTCCAAGGACAGGGGACAATGAGCAGTTCTTC
j_gene: TRBJ2-1
d_gene: TRBD1
len: 16
v_gene: TRBV9
abundance: NA

CDR3aa: CASSLTGLSGTGELFF
CDR3nt: TGTGCCAGCAGTCTTACAGGGTTAAGTGGAACCGGGGAGCTGTTTTTT
j_gene: TRBJ2-2
d_gene: NA
len: 16
v_gene: TRBV11-3
abundance: NA